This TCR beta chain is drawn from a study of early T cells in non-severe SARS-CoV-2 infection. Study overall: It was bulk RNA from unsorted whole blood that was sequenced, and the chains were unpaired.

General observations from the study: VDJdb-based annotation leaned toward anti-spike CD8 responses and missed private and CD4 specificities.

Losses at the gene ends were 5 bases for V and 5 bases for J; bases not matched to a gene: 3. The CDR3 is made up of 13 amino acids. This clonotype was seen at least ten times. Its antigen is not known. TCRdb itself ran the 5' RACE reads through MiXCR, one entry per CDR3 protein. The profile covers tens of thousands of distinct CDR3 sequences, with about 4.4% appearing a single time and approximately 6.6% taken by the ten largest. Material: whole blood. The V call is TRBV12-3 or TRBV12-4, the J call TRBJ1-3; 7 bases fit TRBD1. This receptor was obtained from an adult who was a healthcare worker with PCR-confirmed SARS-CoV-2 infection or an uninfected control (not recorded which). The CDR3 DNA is TGTGCCAGCAGTAAGGGACAGCGAAACACCATATATTTT. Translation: CASSKGQRNTIYF.